Following are 2 T cell receptor beta chains from one sample sequenced in a study of shared clonotypes between healthy human individuals. Generated by immunoSEQ multiplex PCR, the TCRdb table keeps only in-frame clones and is missing some. The table records millions of clones, about 93% of them present only once. Naivety among CD8 cells was defined by CD45RO negativity and positive CCR7 selection, thereby excluding terminally differentiated effector memory CD45RA+ cells. The sample was naive CD8+ T cells from PBMCs. These receptor sequences come from a man younger than 35 in good health. Some clones in this sample may be carry-over from other donors' samples.

The V and J genes are TRBV28 and TRBJ2-1, with D perhaps matching TRBD2 (6 bases). CDR1 and CDR2 from the germline V gene are MDHEN and SYDVKM. Deletions cut 4 bases from V and 1 base from J, with 17 bases between. The CDR3 length is 17 residues. This chain's CDR3 is CASSSIGAGLSYNEQFF. CDR3 DNA: TGTGCCAGCAGTTCCATCGGGGCGGGACTGTCCTACAATGAGCAGTTCTTC. The full variable domain, rest sourced from reference TRBV28 and TRBJ2-1, is DVKVTQSSRYLVKRTGEKVFLECVQDMDHENMFWYRQDPGLGLRLIYFSYDVKMKEKGDIPEGYSVSREKKERFSLILESASTNQTSMYLCASSSIGAGLSYNEQFFGPGTRLTVL.

Turning to this clone: Within the sample, other DNA sequences also encode this same CDR3. The chain links TRBV6-5 to TRBJ2-2; the D is unclear. The V end lost 1 base, the J end lost 2 bases, and 8 bases lay between the germline ends. There are 15 residues in the CDR3. Germline loops: CDR1 MNHEY, CDR2 SVGAGI. The CDR3 is CASSYWGGNTGELFF. The CDR3, as DNA: TGTGCCAGCAGTTACTGGGGTGGTAACACCGGGGAGCTGTTTTTT.